This T cell receptor beta chain was documented in a study of CD4 T cells in relation to SARS-CoV-2 and coronaviruses. Unexposed donor CD4+ T cells date from about 2010-2019, before the COVID-19 pandemic. CD4+ T cells were isolated from the cells after 10 days of culture. Half the medium was replaced with IL-2 medium on days 3 and 7. Broader study findings: Each donor contributed either pre-pandemic or post-infection samples, not both.

Generated by immunoSEQ multiplex PCR, the TCRdb table keeps only in-frame clones and is missing some. The data show 15,000 to 20,000 clones, around 80% seen once. As to this clone: Antigen specificity is unknown.

Germline V gene lookup returns CDR1 SGHNT and CDR2 YYREEE (reference sequence). The CDR3 length is 15 residues. V gave up 2 bases and J gave up 2 bases, with 14 bases separating them. Sequenced material: CD4+ T cells from PBMCs, cultured in vitro. This chain joins TRBV5-4 and TRBJ2-7; tentatively, D is TRBD1 (5 bases). The TCR originated in a human donor in good health. CDR3 DNA: TGTGCCAGCAGCTTAGACAGAACTCCTCCCTACGAGCAGTACTTC. Translated: CASSLDRTPPYEQYF.